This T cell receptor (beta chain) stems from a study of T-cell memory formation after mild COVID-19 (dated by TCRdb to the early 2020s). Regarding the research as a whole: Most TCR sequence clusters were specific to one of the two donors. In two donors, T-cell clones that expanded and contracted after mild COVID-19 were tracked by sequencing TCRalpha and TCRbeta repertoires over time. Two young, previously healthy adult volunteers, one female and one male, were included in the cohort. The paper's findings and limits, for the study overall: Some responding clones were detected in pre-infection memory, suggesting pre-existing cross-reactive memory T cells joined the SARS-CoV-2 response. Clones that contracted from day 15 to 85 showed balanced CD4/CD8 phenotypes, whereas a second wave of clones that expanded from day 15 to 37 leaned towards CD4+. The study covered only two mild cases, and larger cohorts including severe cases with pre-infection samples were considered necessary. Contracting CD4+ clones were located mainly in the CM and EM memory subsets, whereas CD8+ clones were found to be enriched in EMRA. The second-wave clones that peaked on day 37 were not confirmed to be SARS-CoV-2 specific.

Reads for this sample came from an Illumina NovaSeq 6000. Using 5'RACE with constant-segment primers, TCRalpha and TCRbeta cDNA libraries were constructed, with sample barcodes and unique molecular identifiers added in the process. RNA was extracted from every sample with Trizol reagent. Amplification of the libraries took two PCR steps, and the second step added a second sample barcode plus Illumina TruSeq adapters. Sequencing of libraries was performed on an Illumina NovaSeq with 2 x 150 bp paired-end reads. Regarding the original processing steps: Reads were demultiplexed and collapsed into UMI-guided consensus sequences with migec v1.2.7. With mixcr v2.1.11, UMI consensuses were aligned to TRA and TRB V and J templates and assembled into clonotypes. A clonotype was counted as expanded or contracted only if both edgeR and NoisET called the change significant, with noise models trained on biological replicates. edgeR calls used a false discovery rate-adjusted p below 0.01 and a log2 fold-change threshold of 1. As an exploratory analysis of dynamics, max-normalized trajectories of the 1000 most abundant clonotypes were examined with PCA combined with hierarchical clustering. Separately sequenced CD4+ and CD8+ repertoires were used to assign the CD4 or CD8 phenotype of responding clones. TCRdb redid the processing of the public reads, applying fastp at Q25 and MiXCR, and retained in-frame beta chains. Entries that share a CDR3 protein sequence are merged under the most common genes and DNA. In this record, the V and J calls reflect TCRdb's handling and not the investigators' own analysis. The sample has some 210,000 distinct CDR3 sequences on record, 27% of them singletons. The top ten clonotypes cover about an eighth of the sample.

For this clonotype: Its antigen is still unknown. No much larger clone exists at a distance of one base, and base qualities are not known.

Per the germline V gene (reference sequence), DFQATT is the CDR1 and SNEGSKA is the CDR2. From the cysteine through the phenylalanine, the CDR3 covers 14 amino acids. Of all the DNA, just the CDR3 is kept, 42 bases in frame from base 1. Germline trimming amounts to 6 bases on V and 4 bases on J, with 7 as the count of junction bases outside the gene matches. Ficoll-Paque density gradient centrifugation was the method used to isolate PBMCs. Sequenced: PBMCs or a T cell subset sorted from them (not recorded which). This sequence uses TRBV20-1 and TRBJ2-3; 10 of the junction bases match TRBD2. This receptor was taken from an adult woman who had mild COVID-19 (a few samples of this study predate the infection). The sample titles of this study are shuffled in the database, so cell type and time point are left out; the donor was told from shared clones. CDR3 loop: CSAEQRGGPDTQYF. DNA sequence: TGCAGTGCGGAACAGCGGGGGGGCCCAGATACGCAGTATTTT.